A selection of T cell receptor beta chains follows, all from one sample in a study of blood T cell repertoires in COVID-19. Method: immunoSEQ multiplex PCR; TCRdb's copy keeps in-frame clones and lacks some. Seen here are about 160,000 clones, 88% observed once, and the top ten hold around 6.7%. The specimen sequenced was PBMCs or T cells enriched from blood (not recorded which). All receptors derive from a woman aged 50 to 60 who had recovered from COVID-19. Both conserved end residues are part of each CDR3. Each record gives: D gene, V gene, clone size, J gene, CDR3 length, CDR3 protein, CDR3 DNA. A D gene is named only where the DNA matches it firmly. The listing skips clone size in some rows; elsewhere it reads once, few, many or a size class.

-	TRBV6-4	-	TRBJ1-4	13	CASSVRVGEKLFF	TGTGCCAGCAGTGTCAGGGTGGGTGAAAAACTGTTTTTT
TRBD2	TRBV9	-	TRBJ2-1	16	CASSAGTTQTYNEQFF	TGTGCCAGCAGCGCAGGGACTACTCAAACCTACAATGAGCAGTTCTTC
TRBD1	TRBV5-1	-	TRBJ1-2	14	CASSPGDSIYGYTF	TGCGCCAGCAGCCCGGGGGACAGTATCTATGGCTACACCTTC
TRBD1	TRBV7-3	-	TRBJ2-7	13	CASSSGTGWEQYF	TGTGCCAGCAGCTCCGGGACAGGGTGGGAGCAGTACTTC
TRBD1	TRBV11-2	-	TRBJ1-1	17	CASSKLSGTGMNTEAFF	TGTGCCAGCAGCAAGCTATCCGGGACAGGGATGAACACTGAAGCTTTCTTT
-	TRBV11-2	few	TRBJ2-7	18	CASSLGGRSGPRPYEQYF	TGTGCCAGCAGCTTAGGTGGCAGGTCCGGTCCCAGACCCTACGAGCAGTACTTC
TRBD2	TRBV7-9	-	TRBJ2-7	16	CASSSGLAGTPYEQYF	TGTGCCAGCAGCTCAGGACTAGCGGGGACCCCCTACGAGCAGTACTTC
-	TRBV7-2	-	TRBJ2-5	15	CASSLVVLLQETQYF	TGTGCCAGCAGCTTAGTAGTACTCCTCCAAGAGACCCAGTACTTC
TRBD1	TRBV18	-	TRBJ2-7	14	CASSRDRVSYEQYF	TGTGCCAGCTCTCGGGACAGGGTCTCCTACGAGCAGTACTTC
-	TRBV6-6	-	TRBJ1-1	10	CATKGTEAFF	TGTGCCACCAAGGGGACTGAAGCTTTCTTT
-	TRBV7-2	-	TRBJ2-1	13	CASSGQKFNEQFF	TGTGCCAGCAGCGGACAGAAGTTCAATGAGCAGTTCTTC
TRBD2	TRBV10-3	-	TRBJ2-5	17	CAISEASGGAERETQYF	TGTGCCATCAGTGAGGCTAGCGGGGGGGCCGAGAGAGAGACCCAGTACTTC
TRBD1	TRBV27	-	TRBJ2-7	15	CASASLDRVSYEQYF	TGTGCCAGCGCCTCCCTCGACAGGGTCTCCTACGAGCAGTACTTC
-	TRBV7-2	-	TRBJ2-1	13	CASSFFLESEQFF	TGTGCCAGCAGCTTTTTTCTAGAGTCTGAGCAGTTCTTC
-	TRBV6-6	-	TRBJ1-6	17	CASSHTGKGSYNSPLHF	TGTGCCAGCAGTCACACAGGGAAGGGGTCCTATAATTCACCCCTCCACTTT
TRBD1	TRBV5-8	-	TRBJ2-3	14	CASRFRQGGDTQYF	TGTGCCAGCAGGTTCAGACAGGGCGGAGATACGCAGTATTTT
-	TRBV14	-	TRBJ1-6	16	CASSDLGGTNNSPLHF	TGTGCCAGCAGCGACCTTGGAGGGACGAATAATTCACCCCTCCACTTT
TRBD2	TRBV18	-	TRBJ2-1	16	CASSQSGGAAYNEQFF	TGTGCCAGCTCACAGAGCGGGGGGGCCGCCTACAATGAGCAGTTCTTC
-	TRBV4-3	-	TRBJ1-6	15	CASSQNRVDGSPLHF	TGCGCCAGCAGCCAAAACAGGGTGGATGGTTCACCCCTCCACTTT
-	TRBV6-5	once	TRBJ1-3	14	CATALALSGNTIYF	TGTGCCACCGCCCTAGCACTCTCTGGAAACACCATATATTTT
-	TRBV7-2	-	TRBJ1-3	15	CASSLESGGWDTIYF	TGTGCCAGCAGCTTAGAGTCCGGGGGTTGGGACACCATATATTTT
-	TRBV30	-	TRBJ2-2	12	CAWSVGGGELFF	TGTGCCTGGAGTGTAGGCGGGGGGGAGCTGTTTTTT
TRBD1	TRBV6-5	-	TRBJ1-4	15	CASSRDSATNEKLFF	TGTGCCAGCAGCCGGGACAGCGCAACTAATGAAAAACTGTTTTTT
-	TRBV2	-	TRBJ2-1	16	CASRILLTASYNEQFF	TGTGCCAGCAGGATTTTATTGACAGCCTCCTACAATGAGCAGTTCTTC
TRBD1	TRBV4-2	-	TRBJ1-1	13	CASSPRQGTEAFF	TGTGCCAGCAGCCCTAGACAGGGGACTGAAGCTTTCTTT
-	TRBV11-2	once	TRBJ1-1	18	CASSLDPPGISYAGEAFF	TGTGCCAGCAGCTTAGATCCCCCAGGGATTTCATATGCCGGTGAAGCTTTCTTT
-	TRBV7-3	-	TRBJ1-1	14	CASSLHQGLGEAFF	TGTGCCAGCAGCTTACACCAGGGTTTGGGGGAAGCTTTCTTT
TRBD1	TRBV9	once	TRBJ1-2	15	CASSPPRDRGYGYTF	TGTGCCAGCAGCCCCCCCAGGGACAGGGGGTATGGCTACACCTTC
-	TRBV12-3/TRBV12-4	-	TRBJ1-6	13	CASSTRVTSPLHF	TGTGCCAGCAGCACCAGGGTTACTTCACCCCTCCACTTT
-	TRBV7-2	-	TRBJ2-7	15	CASSLQGPGGYEQYF	TGTGCCAGCAGCTTACAAGGACCAGGGGGGTACGAGCAGTACTTC
TRBD1	TRBV5-4	-	TRBJ2-7	14	CASSLAGQGYEQYF	TGTGCCAGCAGCTTGGCAGGACAGGGGTACGAGCAGTACTTC
-	TRBV21-1	-	TRBJ1-2	16	CAGPGQGCCGGYGYTF	TGTGCCGGACCGGGACAGGGGTGTTGTGGCGGCTATGGCTACACCTTC
TRBD1	TRBV11-2	-	TRBJ1-2	15	CASSLDGTGDYGYTF	TGTGCCAGCAGCTTAGACGGGACAGGAGACTATGGCTACACCTTC
-	TRBV19	-	TRBJ2-3	11	CASSISHTQYF	TGTGCCAGTAGTATCTCCCATACGCAGTATTTT
-	TRBV5-1	few	TRBJ2-1	15	CASSLGASVVNEQFF	TGCGCCAGCAGCTTGGGGGCTAGCGTTGTGAATGAGCAGTTCTTC
-	TRBV24-1	once	TRBJ1-3	12	CATSDLRGLIYF	TGTGCCACCAGTGATTTGCGGGGACTCATATATTTT
TRBD1	TRBV5-4	-	TRBJ1-2	18	CASSLFSGRDSITGGYTF	TGTGCCAGCAGCTTGTTTTCGGGCCGGGACAGCATTACGGGTGGCTACACCTTC
-	TRBV2	-	TRBJ2-5	16	CASRAARGSVTETQYF	TGTGCCAGCAGGGCGGCCCGGGGGTCGGTAACGGAGACCCAGTACTTC
-	TRBV18	-	TRBJ1-2	13	CASSPDRNYGYTF	TGTGCCAGCTCACCGGACAGAAACTATGGCTACACCTTC
TRBD1	TRBV15	-	TRBJ1-2	17	CATSRPGTGAPDYGYTF	TGTGCCACCAGCAGACCCGGGACAGGGGCCCCGGACTATGGCTACACCTTC
-	TRBV9	-	TRBJ2-3	13	CASSVATTDTQYF	TGTGCCAGCAGCGTAGCTACGACAGATACGCAGTATTTT
TRBD1	TRBV2	-	TRBJ1-5	17	CASKGLQGAIGNQPQHF	TGTGCCAGCAAAGGGCTTCAGGGGGCGATTGGCAATCAGCCCCAGCATTTT
-	TRBV5-6	once	TRBJ2-7	17	CASSSYHLRHRSYEQYF	TGTGCCAGCAGTTCATACCATCTGCGACATCGCTCCTACGAGCAGTACTTC
-	TRBV9	-	TRBJ1-1	14	CASSVGSGETEAFF	TGTGCCAGCAGCGTAGGCAGCGGGGAGACTGAAGCTTTCTTT
-	TRBV6-4	-	TRBJ1-2	13	CASQGTSKGGYTF	TGTGCCAGCCAGGGGACGAGTAAGGGTGGCTACACCTTC
TRBD2	TRBV4-2	-	TRBJ2-5	19	CASSQDYSGGTSRSETQYF	TGTGCCAGCAGCCAAGATTATAGCGGGGGGACTTCTCGATCAGAGACCCAGTACTTC
-	TRBV7-2	-	TRBJ2-1	12	CASSLEGDEQFF	TGTGCCAGCAGCTTAGAGGGGGATGAGCAGTTCTTC
TRBD2	TRBV5-1	few	TRBJ2-2	23	CASSWVDWGLAGVPESHTGELFF	TGCGCCAGCAGCTGGGTGGACTGGGGACTAGCGGGGGTCCCCGAGTCACACACCGGGGAGCTGTTTTTT
-	TRBV7-3	once	TRBJ2-2	13	CASSHYGDGELFF	TGTGCCAGCAGCCATTACGGGGACGGGGAGCTGTTTTTT
TRBD1	TRBV18	-	TRBJ1-1	15	CASSPQDRGRVVAFF	TGTGCCAGCTCACCACAGGACAGGGGCCGGGTGGTCGCTTTCTTT
TRBD2	TRBV2	-	TRBJ2-3	13	CASSVTSSDTQYF	TGTGCCAGCAGTGTGACTAGCTCAGATACGCAGTATTTT
TRBD1	TRBV3-1/TRBV3-2	-	TRBJ1-2	18	CASSRLQGARGGDYGYTF	TGTGCCAGCAGCCGATTACAGGGGGCAAGAGGAGGGGACTATGGCTACACCTTC
-	TRBV7-8	once	TRBJ2-7	15	CASSLVQGTSYEQYF	TGTGCCAGCAGCTTAGTACAGGGGACTTCCTACGAGCAGTACTTC
TRBD1	TRBV27	-	TRBJ2-3	15	CASSWDRGYTDTQYF	TGTGCCAGCAGTTGGGACAGGGGGTACACAGATACGCAGTATTTT
-	TRBV19	-	TRBJ1-1	13	CASSIFGDTEAFF	TGTGCCAGTAGTATTTTCGGGGACACTGAAGCTTTCTTT